This T cell receptor beta chain was identified during a study of blood T cell repertoires in COVID-19. Study-wide context: T cells, B-cell-depleted T cells, or PBMCs supplied cDNA or gDNA.

Individuals aged about 18 to 100 years were recruited from 24 US areas. The study assigned cohorts using participant-reported clinical history. Assay: immunoSEQ multiplex PCR; the TCRdb copy retains only in-frame clones and omits some. The table has approximately 380,000 clones, 70% to 90% seen once. The J segment lost 5 bases and the V segment lost 6 bases, leaving 9 bases of the junction unmatched. The length of the CDR3 is 14 residues. The germline V gene has CDR1 SGHTA and CDR2 FQGNSA. The specimen was PBMCs or T cells enriched from blood (not recorded which). The receptor was isolated from a young woman who had recovered from COVID-19. This chain uses TRBV7-2 with TRBJ2-5; 7 bases line up with TRBD2. The DNA for the CDR3 is TGTGCCAGCAGTTCCGGACTAGTCCGCGAGACCCAGTACTTC. Translating it yields CASSSGLVRETQYF.